A single count supports the clone carrying this TCR beta chain. Its cognate antigen is unknown. The data derive from a study of T cell responses to AZD1222 COVID-19 vaccine. Study results and limitations: A reported finding is that nearly half of spike-specific TCRs target unmutated variant regions.

The assay was immunoSEQ multiplex PCR, and TCRdb's table has in-frame clones only and misses some. The sample holds about 92,000 clones, 70% to 90% seen once. Germline lookup yields CDR1 KGHSH and CDR2 LQKENI. The J segment lost 3 bases and the V segment lost 3 bases, leaving 0 bases of the junction unmatched. The CDR3 spans 14 residues. This chain uses TRBV18 with TRBJ2-2, with 8 bases lining up with TRBD1. The TCR was taken from an adult in good health. The material was peripheral blood, obtained on day 0 of MenACWY control vaccination. This CDR3 reads CASSPGQDTGELFF. CDR3 nucleotide sequence: TGTGCCAGCTCACCGGGACAGGACACCGGGGAGCTGTTTTTT.